A selection of T cell receptor beta chains follows, all from one sample in a study of blood T cell repertoires in COVID-19. Libraries were prepared by immunoSEQ multiplex PCR; TCRdb keeps only in-frame clonotypes and omits some of them. The sample lists a few hundred thousand clones, 84% seen once, with around 7.8% in the top ten. Sequencing was carried out using peripheral blood. Source of these receptors: a human donor in a cohort sampled during active COVID-19. The conserved cysteine and the conserved F or W are not part of the CDR3 here. Each record gives: J gene, V gene, CDR3 protein.

>TRBJ2-1|TRBV6-5
ASSARGSNEQF
>TRBJ2-1|TRBV6-2/TRBV6-3
ASSYWESSYNEQF
>TRBJ1-3|TRBV7-8
ASSGISGGNTIY
>TRBJ2-2|TRBV11-1
ASSEQNTGELF
>TRBJ2-1|TRBV2
ASSGRLAGEIYNEQF
>TRBJ1-5|TRBV6-1
ASSGRQGARGQPQH
>TRBJ2-7|TRBV27
ASRRSGFYEQY
>TRBJ2-1|TRBV7-8
ASSRETSGRLEQF
>TRBJ2-2|TRBV5-6
ASSYPWTGGTGELF
>TRBJ1-5|TRBV27
ASSSAGPNQPQH
>TRBJ2-3|TRBV7-2
ASSFKGGYGTDTQY
>TRBJ1-2|TRBV28
ASSLTPPGTGGHGYT
>TRBJ2-1|TRBV11-2
ASSLGTHREKF
>TRBJ2-7|TRBV6-2/TRBV6-3
ASSTVSGRNEQY
>TRBJ2-2|TRBV4-1
ASSQWPRKGAANTGELF
>TRBJ2-3|TRBV9
ASSVGTSGFTDTQY
>TRBJ1-6|TRBV6-5
ASSYSTGGEAPLH
>TRBJ2-7|TRBV11-1
ASSWTGSLGEQY
>TRBJ1-2|TRBV12-3/TRBV12-4
ASSLTQGLGYT
>TRBJ2-7|TRBV12-3/TRBV12-4
ASRASYEQY
>TRBJ2-7|TRBV29-1
SVERTVGVSYEQY
>TRBJ2-5|TRBV5-1
ASSGGGSPGETQY
>TRBJ2-3|TRBV7-2
ASTRDRGPDTQY
>TRBJ1-1|TRBV19
ASTSGTWLITEAF
>TRBJ2-2|TRBV28
ASSRGTGGVGELF
>TRBJ2-1|TRBV19
ASSIGTSGRLGEQF
>TRBJ1-1|TRBV19
ASSLGSDTEAF
>TRBJ2-1|TRBV5-4
ASSLVPQGQF